This T cell receptor beta chain was identified in a study of T-cell reconstitution after alpha-beta-depleted transplantation in children. Study results and limitations: Several hundred expanded graft clones reportedly gave rise to the alpha-beta T cells present about two months after transplant. Surviving recipient cells, namely T cells and thymic progenitors, were the source of high day-60 TCRbeta diversity in some patients. A year post-transplant, T-cell counts and diversity derived mostly from newly produced T cells.

The CDR3 consists of 14 residues. CDR1 MNHEY and CDR2 SMNVEV come from the germline V gene (reference sequence). With respect to this clonotype: What it binds is unknown. The germline gene is not matched at one end of the junction; a read error may be the cause.

Preparing the TCRbeta library involved the use of unique molecular identifiers. Using its own MiXCR run on the PCR reads, TCRdb lists one record per CDR3 protein. The table records 700,000 or so distinct CDR3 sequences, under 15% of them present only once. This TCR derives from a girl aged 2-10 years with congenital amegakaryocytic thrombocytopenia, due to receive a stem cell transplant. The rearrangement links TRBV27 to TRBJ2-1, with D perhaps TRBD2 (6 bases). The source material was PBMCs, sampled before TCRalphabeta/CD19-depleted stem cell transplant. For the CDR3, the DNA is TGTGCCAGCAGTCTCGGGACTTCCTACAATGAGCAGTCCTTC. Residues: CASSLGTSYNEQSF.